The 25 T cell receptor beta chains presented below share a single source sample, sequenced in a study of cytomegalovirus exposure and HLA in healthy donors (dated by TCRdb to the late 2010s). The protocol used for the library was the immunoSEQ multiplex PCR assay. For the multiplex PCR, a mixture combining 60 forward primers for TCR Vbeta segments and 13 reverse primers for TCR Jbeta segments was used. The source is immuneACCESS, and TCRdb retained only in-frame sequences with V and J called. Part of the clones is not carried over; for the studies checked, unresolved V genes explain less than half of this, and the remainder is unexplained. The sample table lists about 200,000 clones, about nine tenths of them with a count of one. The top ten clonotypes cover about 1% of the sample. What was sequenced was PBMCs. Receptors were obtained from a boy aged 2 to 10 in good health and CMV-seronegative.

This clone was recorded once. The rearrangement links TRBV28 to TRBJ2-7; 9 nucleotides agree with TRBD2. V lost 9 bases to trimming and J lost 9 bases; unmatched junction nucleotides: 12. Germline assignment: CDR1 MDHEN and CDR2 SYDVKM. The CDR3 totals 13 residues. In DNA form, the CDR3 reads TGTGCCAGTCTCATACTAGCGGGTGGGCGGCAGTACTTC. Translation gives CASLILAGGRQYF.

The chain carries TRBV5-5 and TRBJ1-6, with 9 bases identical to TRBD1. The germline gives CDR1 SGHKS, CDR2 YYEKEE (reference sequence). With 0 bases clipped from V and 10 bases from J, the junction kept 5 bases outside the gene matches. The CDR3 covers 15 residues. The CDR3 bases are TGTGCCAGCAGCTTGGACAGGGGGCAGGAATCACCCCTCCACTTT. Its translation: CASSLDRGQESPLHF.

The rearrangement joins TRBV7-9 to TRBJ2-5; 9 bases are shared with TRBD1. The V segment lost 6 bases and the J segment 5 bases; nucleotides outside the gene matches: 16. The CDR3 contains 17 residues. Germline values: CDR1 SEHNR, CDR2 FQNEAQ (reference sequence). Here the CDR3 DNA reads TGTGCCAGCAGGCGACAAATCGGGACAGGGAAGGAGGAGACCCAGTACTTC. Translated: CASRRQIGTGKEETQYF. Using reference TRBV7-9 and TRBJ2-5 for the parts outside the CDR3, the full variable domain is DTGVSQNPRHKITKRGQNVTFRCDPISEHNRLYWYRQTLGQGPEFLTYFQNEAQLEKSRLLSDRFSAERPKGSFSTLEIQRTEQGDSAMYLCASRRQIGTGKEETQYFGPGTRLLVL.

The V call is TRBV4-1, the J call TRBJ2-7, with TRBD2 identical over 10 bases. There are 15 residues in the CDR3. J lost 2 bases, V lost 3 bases, and 4 bases had no gene match. The V gene's germline CDR1 is MGHRA and CDR2 YSYEKL. The CDR3 bases are TGCGCCAGCAGCCACAGGACTAGCGGAGCCTACGAGCAGTACTTC. It translates to CASSHRTSGAYEQYF.

The chain has TRBV16 and TRBJ1-1; 9 bases align to TRBD1. Losses at the gene ends were 4 bases for V and 5 bases for J; bases not matched to a gene: 5. CDR1 is KGHSY and CDR2 is FQNENV in the germline V gene. This CDR3 region has 14 residues. CDR3 DNA sequence: TGTGCCAGCAGCCGCACAGGGGGCCCTACTGAAGCTTTCTTT. Translating gives CASSRTGGPTEAFF.

As concerns this clone: The junction and the germline gene differ at one end; a read error may be behind it. The rearrangement uses TRBV7-9 and TRBJ2-1; 9 bases map to TRBD2. Germline V gene data show CDR1 as SEHNR and CDR2 as FQNEAQ (reference sequence). The CDR3 length is 16 residues. CDR3 in amino acids: CSSSATGLAIDNEQFF. CDR3 DNA: TGTTCCAGCAGCGCGACCGGACTAGCGATCGACAATGAGCAGTTCTTC.

This clone was observed a handful of times. The J gene is TRBJ1-4, the V gene TRBV7-9, with 7 positions matching TRBD1. Germline V gene data show CDR1 as SEHNR and CDR2 as FQNEAQ (reference sequence). The CDR3 loop spans 15 amino acids. Trimming took 5 bases from V and 1 from J; bases not matched to a gene: 4. CDR3 loop: CASSPRQGTNEKLFF. The CDR3 DNA reads TGTGCCAGCAGCCCTCGACAGGGAACTAATGAAAAACTGTTTTTT.

This clone was recorded once. CDR3 residues: CASSLRGRQVAGEAFF. The CDR3 DNA reads TGTGCCAGCAGCTTAAGGGGGAGACAGGTAGCGGGCGAAGCTTTCTTT. The V and J genes are TRBV7-8 and TRBJ1-1, with a weak D call TRBD1 (6 bases). CDR1 SGHVS and CDR2 FQNEAQ come from the germline V gene. The CDR3 runs 16 residues. V dropped 2 bases and J dropped 8 bases, with 21 bases sitting between them.

The V and J genes are TRBV30 and TRBJ1-1, with D perhaps matching TRBD1 (6 bases). The germline V gene has CDR1 GTSNPN and CDR2 SVGIG (reference sequence). The CDR3 runs 13 residues. V lost 1 base to trimming and J lost 2 bases, with 8 bases between them. The CDR3 DNA reads as TGTGCCTGGAGTGACAGGGCAAACACTGAAGCTTTCTTT. Translated: CAWSDRANTEAFF.

V gene TRBV5-1 combines with J gene TRBJ2-1; D might be TRBD1 (6 bases). The V and J ends lost 3 bases and 7 bases respectively, with 14 bases between them. The V gene's germline CDR1 is SGHRS and CDR2 YFSETQ. The CDR3 spans 14 residues. CDR3 coding DNA: TGCGCCAGCAGCTCAACCGTTAGGGGGAATGAGCAGTTCTTC. It encodes CASSSTVRGNEQFF.

The rearrangement uses TRBV7-7 and TRBJ1-6; D is uncertain. In germline, CDR1 is SSHAT, CDR2 FNYEAQ (reference sequence). V lost 5 bases to trimming and J lost 6 bases, with 14 bases between them. This CDR3 is built from 15 residues. DNA of the CDR3: TGTGCCAGCAGCCAAGGACCGGGAGCTAATTCACCCCTCCACTTT. This translates into CASSQGPGANSPLHF.

For this clone: The junction does not match germline at one end; this may be a read error. The rearrangement links TRBV30 to TRBJ2-7; a possible D gene is TRBD1 (6 bases). CDR1 and CDR2 (germline): GTSNPN, SVGIG (reference sequence). The CDR3 sequence is 14 residues long. In DNA form, the CDR3 reads TGTGCCTGGAGGGGGGCACCTCGTACCTACGGGCAGTACTTC. This encodes CAWRGAPRTYGQYF.

The chain combines TRBV2 with TRBJ2-7; D is perhaps TRBD1 (6 bases). CDR3 length: 13 amino acids. V was trimmed by 6 bases and J by 6 bases, leaving 15 bases between them. Germline CDR1 reads SNHLY; CDR2 reads FYNNEI. The CDR3 coding sequence is TGTGCCAGCAGCCTACAACAGGGTTCCGAGCAGTACTTC. Translation: CASSLQQGSEQYF.

For this clone: The germline gene is not matched at one end of the junction; a read error may be the cause. The chain uses TRBV7-3 and TRBJ2-7; D is possibly TRBD2 (6 bases). This CDR3 comprises 17 residues. Germline V gene lookup returns CDR1 SGHTA and CDR2 FQGTGA. The CDR3 bases are TGTTCCAGCAGCTCCGGGACTCCAACCCGCCTAGGCTCCGAGCAGTACTTC. It specifies CSSSSGTPTRLGSEQYF.

The chain has TRBV30 and TRBJ2-5, with 8 bases identical to TRBD1. The CDR3 length is 13 residues. V gave up 3 bases and J gave up 5 bases; unmatched junction bases: 5. The germline V gene encodes CDR1 GTSNPN and CDR2 SVGIG (reference sequence). The CDR3 bases are TGTGCCTGGAGCGGGACAGGATTCGAGACCCAGTACTTC. As protein: CAWSGTGFETQYF.

The chain uses TRBV6-5 and TRBJ1-1; D perhaps matches TRBD1 (5 bases). V dropped 2 bases and J dropped 1 base, with 8 bases sitting between them. CDR1 MNHEY and CDR2 SVGAGI come from the germline V gene. The CDR3 extends over 14 amino acids. The CDR3: CASSYRGTNTEAFF. CDR3 nucleotide sequence: TGTGCCAGCAGTTACAGGGGTACGAACACTGAAGCTTTCTTT.

CDR3 nucleotides: TGTGCCAGCAGCTTGCGTACAGGGGGCTCGGATGGCTACACCTTC. As protein: CASSLRTGGSDGYTF. This chain uses TRBV5-4 with TRBJ1-2, with TRBD1 identical over 9 bases. The V gene end was trimmed by 1 base and the J gene end by 6 bases; junction bases not matched to a gene: 7. The CDR3 runs 15 residues. Per the germline V gene, CDR1 is SGHNT and CDR2 is YYREEE (reference sequence).

The chain couples TRBV27 to TRBJ2-2; 8 bases fit TRBD2. The germline V gene has CDR1 MNHEY and CDR2 SMNVEV (reference sequence). The length of the CDR3 is 15 residues. V lost 3 bases, J lost 6 bases, and 6 bases stayed unmatched. CDR3 coding DNA: TGTGCCAGCAGTTTTTCGGCTAGCGGGCCCGGGGAGCTGTTTTTT. Translated: CASSFSASGPGELFF.

A remark on this clone: This sample includes further DNA sequences coding for the same CDR3. J is TRBJ1-6 and V is TRBV5-1; TRBD1 might be the D (5 bases). Trimming cost V 0 bases and J 13 bases, with 23 bases left between them. This CDR3 is 17 amino acids long. Per germline, CDR1 SGHRS and CDR2 YFSETQ. Here the CDR3 DNA reads TGCGCCAGCAGCTTGGAAGCCCAGACGGGCCAGGGTTCCCCCCTCCACTTT. Translating it yields CASSLEAQTGQGSPLHF.

CDR3 bases: TGCGCCAGCAGCACTAGGGACAGGGAGCGGTCTAAAGACACCGGGGAGCTGTTTTTT. It is translated as CASSTRDRERSKDTGELFF. This sequence joins TRBV5-1 and TRBJ2-2, with 9 bases identical to TRBD1. The CDR3 is 19 amino acids. Germline V gives CDR1 SGHRS, CDR2 YFSETQ. Losses at the gene ends were 4 bases for V and 3 bases for J; bases not matched to a gene: 16.

The chain recombines TRBV6-6 with TRBJ2-3; D gene uncertain. CDR3 length: 13 residues. V dropped 0 bases and J dropped 4 bases, with 5 bases sitting between them. Germline V lookup: CDR1 MNHNY, CDR2 SVGAGI (reference sequence). The CDR3 region is CASSYSAPDTQYF. The CDR3 nucleotides read TGTGCCAGCAGTTACTCGGCCCCAGATACGCAGTATTTT.

The chain links TRBV5-8 to TRBJ2-1, with 9 nucleotides matching TRBD2. V lost 7 bases, J lost 4 bases, and 9 bases stayed unmatched. The germline gives CDR1 SGHTS, CDR2 YDEGEE. There are 15 residues in the CDR3. The CDR3 DNA sequence: TGTGCCAGCGCCCTTGGCGGGGGGGATTACAATGAGCAGTTCTTC. Translation: CASALGGGDYNEQFF. Full variable domain (missing parts from reference TRBV5-8 and TRBJ2-1): EAGVTQSPTHLIKTRGQQATLRCSPISGHTSVYWYQQALGLGLQFLLWYDEGEERNRGNFPPRFSGRQFPNYSSELNVNALELEDSALYLCASALGGGDYNEQFFGPGTRLTVL.

The chain recombines TRBV5-4 with TRBJ2-3; D possibly corresponds to TRBD2 (6 bases). Trimming cost V 5 bases and J 2 bases, with 15 bases left between them. The CDR3 is 15 residues long. The germline V gene encodes CDR1 SGHNT and CDR2 YYREEE (reference sequence). CDR3 sequence reads: CASSSGGGPTDTQYF. For the CDR3, the DNA is TGTGCCAGCAGTTCCGGGGGTGGCCCCACAGATACGCAGTATTTT.

The chain's CDR3 is CATSRVGGTQYF. The CDR3 bases are TGTGCCACCAGCAGAGTAGGAGGTACGCAGTATTTT. This chain uses TRBV15 with TRBJ2-3; the D gene is possibly TRBD2 (5 bases). CDR1 is LNHNV and CDR2 is YYDKDF in the germline V gene (reference sequence). Trimming cost V 1 base and J 8 bases, with 7 bases left between them. CDR3 length equals 12 residues.

The rearrangement joins TRBV5-1 to TRBJ1-1; 7 bases agree with TRBD1. The CDR3 consists of 17 residues. Germline CDR1 and CDR2: SGHRS and YFSETQ. The V and J ends lost 5 bases and 1 base, in that order; junction bases with no gene match: 14. Here the CDR3 DNA reads TGCGCCAGCAGTTTCACAGGGGCCGCTAGACCGAACACTGAAGCTTTCTTT. It yields the protein CASSFTGAARPNTEAFF.